Sequencing of this T cell receptor (beta chain) was carried out in a study of control samples from healthy donors and cancer patients. The CDR3 has 13 residues. Germline V gene data show CDR1 as SNHLY and CDR2 as FYNNEI. V lost 3 bases to trimming and J lost 1 base, with 6 bases between them. Concerning this clone: This specimen includes other DNA sequences encoding the same CDR3.

The repertoire was sequenced with immunoSEQ multiplex PCR; TCRdb's copy has only in-frame clones and lacks some. The profile shows some 250,000 clones, about four fifths of them singletons. Sequenced material: PBMCs. The receptor was isolated from a woman aged 55-70 years with lung cancer. The chain uses TRBV2 and TRBJ2-5, with no clear D. The CDR3 here is CASSDLGQETQYF. The CDR3 coding sequence is TGTGCCAGCAGTGATCTCGGCCAAGAGACCCAGTACTTC.